Sequencing of this T cell receptor (beta chain) was carried out in a study of T-cell memory formation after mild COVID-19. This clonotype turned up a few times. At one end, the junction sequence differs from germline, possibly due to a read error. Constant-segment-primed 5'RACE gave TCR alpha and TCR beta cDNA libraries with sample barcodes and UMIs. One entry per CDR3 protein, called by TCRdb with MiXCR from the 5' RACE reads. Here the sample spans 280,000 or so distinct CDR3 sequences, about 20% being singletons. In germline, CDR1 is SEHNR, CDR2 FQNEAQ (reference sequence). The CDR3 is 11 amino acids.

Sequencing was performed on PBMCs or a T cell subset sorted from them (not recorded which). This clonotype originated in a man aged 18 to 29 who had mild COVID-19 (a few samples of this study predate the infection). Cell type and time point are not known. The J gene is TRBJ1-1, the V gene TRBV7-9; D is uncertain. Written as DNA, the CDR3 is TGTGCCAGCAGCCAAGGTCCAGCCTGGTATTTT. Encoded protein: CASSQGPAWYF. The full variable domain, with the rest looked up from reference TRBV7-9 and TRBJ1-1, is DTGVSQNPRHKITKRGQNVTFRCDPISEHNRLYWYRQTLGQGPEFLTYFQNEAQLEKSRLLSDRFSAERPKGSFSTLEIQRTEQGDSAMYLCASSQGPAWYFGQGTRLTVV.